The rows below give T cell receptor beta chains drawn from one sample of a study of CD8+CD57+ T cells in acquired aplastic anemia. TCRdb reanalysed the reads using MiXCR and keeps one entry per CDR3 protein. The sample has approximately 470,000 distinct CDR3 sequences; under 40% are singletons. Sequencing input: sorted CD4+, CD8+, or CD8+CD57+ T cells (not recorded which) from PBMCs. The receptors come from a human donor with aplastic anemia. The CDR3 runs from the conserved cysteine through the conserved F or W. The order of the fields is J gene, clone size, D gene, V gene, CDR3 length, CDR3 DNA, CDR3 protein. A D gene is named only where the DNA matches it firmly. Clone size is not always given. Where it is, it says once, few, many or a class for expanded clones.

>TRBJ2-2|few|NA|TRBV9|15
TGTGCCAGCAGCGTAGATGGGGGCCGGACCGGGGAGCTGTTTTTT
CASSVDGGRTGELFF
>TRBJ1-6|few|NA|TRBV6-2/TRBV6-3|19
TGTGCCAGCAGTTACTCAGGGACGGGAGAGAGCTCCTATAATTCACCCCTCCACTTT
CASSYSGTGESSYNSPLHF
>TRBJ2-4|NA|TRBD1|TRBV5-4|15
TGTGCCAGCAGCTTGGCGGGGACAGGGAAAAACATTCAGTACTTC
CASSLAGTGKNIQYF
>TRBJ1-2|many|NA|TRBV19|13
TGTGCCAGTAGAACAGGGTTTAGCTATGGCTACACCTTC
CASRTGFSYGYTF
>TRBJ2-1|once|TRBD2|TRBV2|15
TGTGCCAGCACGGGGACTAGCGGGGGGAGGAATGAGCAGTTCTTC
CASTGTSGGRNEQFF
>TRBJ2-2|NA|NA|TRBV20-1|15
TGCAGTGCTAGAATCGCGGGGGCGGAGACCGGGGAGCTGTTTTTT
CSARIAGAETGELFF
>TRBJ2-6|NA|NA|TRBV5-1|18
TGCGCCAGCAGCGCGGGATATACGACAGGGACTGGGGCCAACGTCCTGACTTTC
CASSAGYTTGTGANVLTF
>TRBJ1-1|few|NA|TRBV7-9|14
TGTGCCAGCAGTGAAAAAGGGACGAACACTGAAGCTTTCTTT
CASSEKGTNTEAFF
>TRBJ1-6|many|NA|TRBV19|14
TGTGCCAGTAGTCGGGGGGGTGTTGATTCACCCCTCCACTTT
CASSRGGVDSPLHF
>TRBJ2-5|NA|TRBD1|TRBV19|14
TGTGCCAGTAGCTACAAAGGGGGCGGAGAGACCCAGTACTTC
CASSYKGGGETQYF
>TRBJ2-7|NA|TRBD1|TRBV5-8|15
TGTGCCAGCAGCCTGGGACAGTTGAGCTCCTACGAGCAGTACTTC
CASSLGQLSSYEQYF
>TRBJ2-7|NA|NA|TRBV20-1|14
TGCAGTGCTAGGCACCCCGTAGGGATCTACGAGCAGTACTTC
CSARHPVGIYEQYF
>TRBJ1-2|NA|TRBD1|TRBV15|14
TGTGCCACCAGCAATGACAGGGTGGTATCCGCTTACACCTTC
CATSNDRVVSAYTF
>TRBJ2-7|few|NA|TRBV2|14
TGTGCCAGCATGGTAGAGGCAGGGACGGGCGAGCAGTACTTC
CASMVEAGTGEQYF
>TRBJ1-3|many|NA|TRBV20-1|13
TGCAGTGCTAGAATCGGGGGCAGGGACACCATATATTTT
CSARIGGRDTIYF
>TRBJ2-6|few|TRBD1|TRBV27|17
TGTGCCAGCAGACGTGCCACAGGGGTCCTCGGGGCCAACGTCCTGACTTTC
CASRRATGVLGANVLTF
>TRBJ1-6|NA|NA|TRBV5-1|14
TGCGCCAGCGGACCCGGTACACATAATTCACCCCTCCACTTT
CASGPGTHNSPLHF
>TRBJ1-5|NA|NA|TRBV5-5|15
TGTGCCAGCAGCTCTCAAGGGGGTAGCAATCAGCCCCAGCATTTT
CASSSQGGSNQPQHF
>TRBJ1-6|many|NA|TRBV12-3/TRBV12-4|16
TGTGCCAGCAGCGCAAAACTCGCGTCCTTTTTTTCACCCCTCCACTTT
CASSAKLASFFSPLHF
>TRBJ1-6|NA|NA|TRBV9|12
TGTGCCAGCAGTTACTCAGGACAGCCTATCCACTTT
CASSYSGQPIHF
>TRBJ2-7|NA|NA|TRBV7-9|12
TGTGCCAGCAGCTTAGGCGGGATGGAGCAGTACTTC
CASSLGGMEQYF
>TRBJ1-4|NA|NA|TRBV9|14
TGTGCCAGCAGCGTAGGGACCCTTAATGAAAAACTGTTTTTT
CASSVGTLNEKLFF
>TRBJ1-5|many|NA|TRBV19|15
TGTGCCAGTAGACCACCCCTCAGTTCCGCGGGGCCCCAGCATTTT
CASRPPLSSAGPQHF
>TRBJ2-7|many|NA|TRBV25-1|14
TGTGCCAGCAGTGAAGAAGGCGGGGCCTACGAGCAGTACTTC
CASSEEGGAYEQYF
>TRBJ1-1|NA|TRBD1|TRBV10-3|15
TGTACCATCACCTCCCAAGGGACAGGGAACACTGGAGCTTTCTTT
CTITSQGTGNTGAFF
>TRBJ1-5|few|NA|TRBV20-1|14
TGCAGTGCGGCCGGGACTCTTAGCAATCAGCCCCAGCATTTT
CSAAGTLSNQPQHF
>TRBJ2-5|NA|NA|TRBV11-2|15
TGTGCCAGCAGCTTAGCTGGGGCCCCCCCGGAGACCCAGTACTTC
CASSLAGAPPETQYF
>TRBJ1-6|NA|NA|TRBV2|14
TGTGCCAGCAGTTTGGGACAAAAGGATTCACCCCTCCACTTT
CASSLGQKDSPLHF
>TRBJ1-2|NA|NA|TRBV5-6|14
TGTGCCAGCAGCTTGGGGACAACTAACTATGGCTACACCTTC
CASSLGTTNYGYTF
>TRBJ2-7|once|NA|TRBV25-1|14
TGTGCCAGCAGTGAAGAGAACACCGCCTACGAGCAGTACTTC
CASSEENTAYEQYF
>TRBJ2-5|few|NA|TRBV7-2|13
TGTGCCAGCAGCTCGGGTCAAAGAGAGACCCAGTACTTC
CASSSGQRETQYF
>TRBJ1-2|NA|NA|TRBV6-1|15
TGTGCCAGCAGAGACACCACCCGGGGTGGCTATGGCTACACCTTC
CASRDTTRGGYGYTF
>TRBJ2-7|NA|NA|TRBV25-1|12
TGTGCCAGCAGGCAGCGGGCCTACGAGCAGTACTTC
CASRQRAYEQYF
>TRBJ2-5|few|TRBD2|TRBV5-1|14
TGCGCCAGCAGCTTGCTACCCGGGGGGGAGACCCAGTACTTC
CASSLLPGGETQYF
>TRBJ2-5|NA|TRBD2|TRBV2|13
TGTGCCAGCAGTGCCCCGCGGGGGGAGACCCAGTACTTC
CASSAPRGETQYF
>TRBJ2-7|once|NA|TRBV20-1|12
TGCAGTGCTACGAGGCGGGGATACGAGCAGTACTTC
CSATRRGYEQYF
>TRBJ2-1|NA|NA|TRBV7-8|15
TGTGCCAGCAGCTTAAATGCGGGGCCCTACAATGAGCAGTTCTTC
CASSLNAGPYNEQFF
>TRBJ1-5|NA|NA|TRBV6-1|15
TGTGCCAGCAGTGGCGTTGTTGGGCCCGGTCAGCCCCAGCATTTT
CASSGVVGPGQPQHF
>TRBJ2-7|once|NA|TRBV11-1|16
TGTGCCAGCAGTTTACACCCCAGGGAAAGACTGCCCGAGCAGTACTTC
CASSLHPRERLPEQYF
>TRBJ2-7|many|TRBD1|TRBV9|15
TGTGCCAGCAGCGTCGGGACAGGGAACTCCTACGAGCAGTACTTC
CASSVGTGNSYEQYF
>TRBJ1-2|many|NA|TRBV5-8|15
TGTGCCAGCAGCTGGTCGACAGCGGGCGGGTATGGCTACACCTTC
CASSWSTAGGYGYTF
>TRBJ1-1|few|NA|TRBV27|13
TGTGCCAGCAGTGGGATTGGGAACACTGAAGCTTTCTTT
CASSGIGNTEAFF
>TRBJ1-2|few|NA|TRBV2|12
TGTGCCAGCGCAGGGGATAACTATGGCTACACCTTC
CASAGDNYGYTF
>TRBJ1-3|NA|NA|TRBV30|13
TGTGCCTCCCTGGTTGTCTCTGGAAACACCATATATTTT
CASLVVSGNTIYF
>TRBJ1-5|many|NA|TRBV20-1|14
TGCAGTGCTAGAGTCGGCGGGAGCAATCAGCCCCAGCATTTT
CSARVGGSNQPQHF
>TRBJ1-2|NA|TRBD1|TRBV11-1|15
TGTGCCAGCAGCTTGGATCGGACAGGGTCGAATGGCTACACCTTC
CASSLDRTGSNGYTF
>TRBJ2-7|NA|NA|TRBV25-1|14
TGTGCCACCCTGAAACGCGGGACATCCTACGAGCAGTACTTC
CATLKRGTSYEQYF
>TRBJ2-1|many|TRBD2|TRBV2|15
TGTGCCAGCAGTGAATCGCTAGCGGGAGCTGGTGAGCAGTTCTTC
CASSESLAGAGEQFF
>TRBJ1-3|NA|NA|TRBV20-1|15
TGCAGTGCTAGAGAAAACACCGGGCCCGGGGACACCATATATTTT
CSARENTGPGDTIYF
>TRBJ2-2|many|NA|TRBV5-1|18
TGCGCCAGCAGCGGGGGGATTATGAGGCATGCGAACACCGGGGAGCTGTTTTTT
CASSGGIMRHANTGELFF
>TRBJ2-5|NA|NA|TRBV5-6|13
TGTGCCAGCAGCTCTTTGGGTCCTGTGACCCAGTACTTC
CASSSLGPVTQYF
>TRBJ2-7|NA|TRBD1|TRBV12-3/TRBV12-4|16
TGTGCCAGCAGGGAGGACAGGGAGCGGCTTAGGAACGAGCAGTACTTC
CASREDRERLRNEQYF
>TRBJ2-3|NA|NA|TRBV9|16
TGTGCCAGCAGCGTAGGAGGCGGGCTGAGCACAGATACGCAGTATTTT
CASSVGGGLSTDTQYF
>TRBJ1-1|NA|NA|TRBV4-2|14
TGTGCCAGCAGCCGCTTTTCTGTGAGCACTGAAGCTTTCTTT
CASSRFSVSTEAFF
>TRBJ2-5|few|TRBD2|TRBV29-1|14
TGCAGCGGGACGGGACTAGGGGGGCAAGAGACCCAGTACTTC
CSGTGLGGQETQYF